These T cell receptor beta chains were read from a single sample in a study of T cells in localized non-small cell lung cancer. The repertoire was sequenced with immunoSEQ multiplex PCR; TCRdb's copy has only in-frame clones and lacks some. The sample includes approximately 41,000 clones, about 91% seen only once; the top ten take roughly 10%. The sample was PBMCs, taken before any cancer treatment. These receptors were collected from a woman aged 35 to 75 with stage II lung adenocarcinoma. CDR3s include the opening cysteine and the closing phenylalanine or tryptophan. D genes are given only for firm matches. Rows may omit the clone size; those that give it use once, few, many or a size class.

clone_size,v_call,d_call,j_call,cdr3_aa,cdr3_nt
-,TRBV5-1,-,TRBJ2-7,CASSRAGIYYEQYF,TGCGCCAGCAGCCGTGCGGGTATTTACTACGAGCAGTACTTC
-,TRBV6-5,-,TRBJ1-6,CASSSNRVGSPLHF,TGTGCCAGCAGTTCAAACAGGGTGGGCTCACCCCTCCACTTT
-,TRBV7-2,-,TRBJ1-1,CASSLFLSQNTEAFF,TGTGCCAGCAGCTTATTCCTCAGCCAGAACACTGAAGCTTTCTTT
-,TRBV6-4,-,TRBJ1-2,CASSLEENYGYTF,TGTGCCAGCAGTTTAGAGGAGAACTATGGCTACACCTTC
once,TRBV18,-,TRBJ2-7,CASSPNNEQYF,TGTGCCAGCTCGCCGAACAACGAGCAGTACTTC
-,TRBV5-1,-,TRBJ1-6,CASSQDRTNSPLHF,TGCGCCAGCAGCCAAGACAGGACTAATTCACCCCTCCACTTT
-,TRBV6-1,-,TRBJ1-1,CASRRGEWEAFF,TGTGCCAGCAGACGAGGGGAATGGGAGGCTTTCTTT
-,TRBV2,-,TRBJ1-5,CASSFSSYQPQHF,TGTGCCAGCTCCTTTTCTTCCTATCAGCCCCAGCATTTT
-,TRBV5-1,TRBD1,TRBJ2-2,CASSLDGTGNTGELFF,TGCGCCAGCAGCTTGGATGGGACAGGGAACACCGGGGAGCTGTTTTTT
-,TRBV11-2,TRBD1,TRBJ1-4,CASSLVGGGAGEKLFF,TGTGCCAGCAGCTTAGTAGGAGGGGGCGCGGGTGAAAAACTGTTTTTT
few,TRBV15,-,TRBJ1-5,CATSRDRGQPQHF,TGTGCCACCAGCAGAGATAGGGGTCAGCCCCAGCATTTT
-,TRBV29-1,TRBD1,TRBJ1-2,CSVRDSQGDGYTF,TGCAGCGTACGGGACTCCCAGGGGGATGGCTACACCTTC
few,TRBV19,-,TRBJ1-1,CASSINTNTEAFF,TGTGCCAGTAGTATAAACACGAACACTGAAGCTTTCTTT
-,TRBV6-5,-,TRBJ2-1,CASSTTWTVYNEQFF,TGTGCCAGCAGTACCACCTGGACGGTTTACAATGAGCAGTTCTTC
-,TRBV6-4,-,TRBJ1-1,CASSDSRAGRTEAFF,TGTGCCAGCAGTGACTCCAGGGCTGGGAGGACTGAAGCTTTCTTT
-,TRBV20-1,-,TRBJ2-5,CSARPQETQYF,TGCAGTGCTCGACCTCAAGAGACCCAGTACTTC
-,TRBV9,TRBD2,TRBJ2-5,CASSVGTGGPKGETQYF,TGTGCCAGCAGCGTTGGGACGGGAGGGCCCAAGGGGGAGACCCAGTACTTC
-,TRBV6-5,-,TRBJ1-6,CASSPWEGLDSPLHF,TGTGCCAGCTCTCCATGGGAAGGGTTGGATTCACCCCTCCACTTT